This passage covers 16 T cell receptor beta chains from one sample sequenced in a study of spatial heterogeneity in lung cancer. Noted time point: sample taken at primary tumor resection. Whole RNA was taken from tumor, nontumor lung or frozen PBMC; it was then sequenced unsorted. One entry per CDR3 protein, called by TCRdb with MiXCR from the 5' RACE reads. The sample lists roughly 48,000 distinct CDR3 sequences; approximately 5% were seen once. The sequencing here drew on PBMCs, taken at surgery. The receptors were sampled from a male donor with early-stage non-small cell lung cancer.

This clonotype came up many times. The CDR3 coding sequence is TGCAGTGCTCTGGGACAGGGGGCCTACGAGCAGTACTTC. Protein sequence: CSALGQGAYEQYF. The rearrangement joins TRBV20-1 to TRBJ2-7; 11 bases map to TRBD1. The CDR3 runs to 13 residues. CDR1 and CDR2 from the germline V gene are DFQATT and SNEGSKA (reference sequence). V lost 5 bases, J lost 2 bases, and 2 bases stayed unmatched.

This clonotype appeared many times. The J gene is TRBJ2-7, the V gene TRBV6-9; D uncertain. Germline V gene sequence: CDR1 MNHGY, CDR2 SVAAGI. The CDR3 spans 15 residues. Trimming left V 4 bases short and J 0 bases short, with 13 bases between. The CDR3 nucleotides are TGTGCCAGCAGTTGTTCAGGCCCTAGCTCCTACGAGCAGTACTTC. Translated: CASSCSGPSSYEQYF.

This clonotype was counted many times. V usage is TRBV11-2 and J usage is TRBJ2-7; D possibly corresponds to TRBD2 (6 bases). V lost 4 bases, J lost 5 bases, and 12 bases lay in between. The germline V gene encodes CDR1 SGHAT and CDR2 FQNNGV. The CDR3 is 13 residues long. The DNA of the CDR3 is TGTGCCAGCAGCTCGGGGGAGACCGACGAGCAGTACTTC. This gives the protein CASSSGETDEQYF.

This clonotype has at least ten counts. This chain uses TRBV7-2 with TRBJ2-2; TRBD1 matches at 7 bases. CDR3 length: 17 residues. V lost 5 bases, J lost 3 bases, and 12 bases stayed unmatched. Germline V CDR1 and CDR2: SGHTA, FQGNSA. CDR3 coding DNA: TGTGCCAGCAGCCTGGTGGTTGTCCAGGGGGACACCGGGGAGCTGTTTTTT. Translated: CASSLVVVQGDTGELFF.

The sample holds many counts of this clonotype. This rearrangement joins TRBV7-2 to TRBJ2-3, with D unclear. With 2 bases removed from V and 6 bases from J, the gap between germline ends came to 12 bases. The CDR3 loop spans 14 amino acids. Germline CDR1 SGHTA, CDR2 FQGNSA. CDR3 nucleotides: TGTGCCAGCAGCTTATCATGGGGTGGCGATACGCAGTATTTT. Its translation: CASSLSWGGDTQYF.

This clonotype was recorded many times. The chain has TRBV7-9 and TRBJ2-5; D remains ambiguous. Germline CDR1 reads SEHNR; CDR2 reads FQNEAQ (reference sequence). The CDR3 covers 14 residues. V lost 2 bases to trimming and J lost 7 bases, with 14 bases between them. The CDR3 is CASSLSAGKGTQYF. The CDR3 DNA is TGTGCCAGCAGCTTATCGGCTGGGAAGGGGACCCAGTACTTC.

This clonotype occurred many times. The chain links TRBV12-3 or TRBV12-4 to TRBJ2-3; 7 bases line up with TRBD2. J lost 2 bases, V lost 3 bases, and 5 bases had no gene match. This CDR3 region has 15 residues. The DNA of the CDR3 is TGTGCCAGCAGTTTGACGGGAGGCCCCACAGATACGCAGTATTTT. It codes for CASSLTGGPTDTQYF.

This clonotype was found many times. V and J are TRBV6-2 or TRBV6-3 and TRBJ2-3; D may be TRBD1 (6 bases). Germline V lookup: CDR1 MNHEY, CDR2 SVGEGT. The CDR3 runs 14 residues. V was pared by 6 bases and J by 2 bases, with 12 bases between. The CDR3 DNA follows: TGTGCCAGCAGGCGACAGGCCGACACAGATACGCAGTATTTT. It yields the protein CASRRQADTDTQYF.

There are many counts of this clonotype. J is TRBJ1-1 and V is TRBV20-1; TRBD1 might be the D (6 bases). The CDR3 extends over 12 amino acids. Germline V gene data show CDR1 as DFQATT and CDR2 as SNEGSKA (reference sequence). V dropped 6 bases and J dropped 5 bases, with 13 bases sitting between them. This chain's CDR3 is CSASRGLTEAFF. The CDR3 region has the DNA TGCAGTGCCAGCCGGGGGCTTACTGAAGCTTTCTTT.

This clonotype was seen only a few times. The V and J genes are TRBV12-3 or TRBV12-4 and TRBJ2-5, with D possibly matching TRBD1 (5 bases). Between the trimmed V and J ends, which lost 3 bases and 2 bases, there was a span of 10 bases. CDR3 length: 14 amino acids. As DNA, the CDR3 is TGTGCCAGCAGTTTTGGGGCTGAGCAAGAGACCCAGTACTTC. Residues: CASSFGAEQETQYF.

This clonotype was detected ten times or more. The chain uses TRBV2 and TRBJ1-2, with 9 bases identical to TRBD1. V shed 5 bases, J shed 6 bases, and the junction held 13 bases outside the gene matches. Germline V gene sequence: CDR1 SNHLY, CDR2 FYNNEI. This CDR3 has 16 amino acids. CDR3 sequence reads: CASSNAGTGKVDGYTF. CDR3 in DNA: TGTGCCAGCAGTAACGCCGGGACAGGGAAGGTTGATGGCTACACCTTC. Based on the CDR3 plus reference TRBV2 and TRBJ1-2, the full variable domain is EPEVTQTPSHQVTQMGQEVILRCVPISNHLYFYWYRQILGQKVEFLVSFYNNEISEKSEIFDDQFSVERPDGSNFTLKIRSTKLEDSAMYFCASSNAGTGKVDGYTFGSGTRLTVV.

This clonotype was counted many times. The CDR3 bases are TGTGCCAGCAGTGATGCGCAGTGGGGTTCACCCCTCCACTTT. This codes for CASSDAQWGSPLHF. The genes are TRBV25-1 and TRBJ1-6, with D hard to call. This CDR3 region has 14 residues. Germline-derived CDR1 and CDR2 are MGHDK and SYGVNS. Trimming shortened V by 3 bases and J by 9 bases, and 12 bases separated the two germline ends.

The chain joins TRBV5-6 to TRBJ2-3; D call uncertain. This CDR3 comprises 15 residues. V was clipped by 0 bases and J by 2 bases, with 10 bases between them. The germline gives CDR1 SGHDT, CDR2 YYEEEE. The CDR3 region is CASSLEVDPTDTQYF. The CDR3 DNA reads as TGTGCCAGCAGCTTGGAAGTTGACCCCACAGATACGCAGTATTTT. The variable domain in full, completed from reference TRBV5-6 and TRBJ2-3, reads DAGVTQSPTHLIKTRGQQVTLRCSPKSGHDTVSWYQQALGQGPQFIFQYYEEEERQRGNFPDRFSGHQFPNYSSELNVNALLLGDSALYLCASSLEVDPTDTQYFGPGTRLTVL.

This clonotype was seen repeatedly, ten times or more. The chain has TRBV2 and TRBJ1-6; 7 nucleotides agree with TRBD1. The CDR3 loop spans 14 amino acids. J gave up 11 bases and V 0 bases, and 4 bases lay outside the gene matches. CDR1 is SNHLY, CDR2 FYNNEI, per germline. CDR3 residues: CASSEARGTAPLHF. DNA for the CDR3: TGTGCCAGCAGTGAAGCGCGGGGGACAGCACCCCTCCACTTT.

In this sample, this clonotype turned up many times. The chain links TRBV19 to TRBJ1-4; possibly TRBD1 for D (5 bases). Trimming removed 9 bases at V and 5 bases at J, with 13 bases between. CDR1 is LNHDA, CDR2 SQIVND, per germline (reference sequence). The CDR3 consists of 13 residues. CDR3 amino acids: CASSKTVNEKLFF. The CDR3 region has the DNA TGTGCCAGCAGCAAGACAGTGAATGAAAAACTGTTTTTT.

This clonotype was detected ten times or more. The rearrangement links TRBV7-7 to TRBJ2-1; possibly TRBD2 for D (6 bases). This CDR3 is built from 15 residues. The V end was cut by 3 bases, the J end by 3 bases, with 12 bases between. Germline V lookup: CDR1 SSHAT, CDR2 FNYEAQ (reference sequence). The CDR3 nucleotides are TGTGCCAGCAGCTTCGGACACGGGAGCTACAATGAGCAGTTCTTC. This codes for CASSFGHGSYNEQFF.